This T cell receptor (beta chain) is from a study of T cells in Graves' hyperthyroidism and ophthalmopathy. Uncontrolled infection, other autoimmune disease, pregnancy or lactation disqualified patients from enrolment. Amplification yielded TCR beta CDR3 regions, with RNA transcripts as the source. TCR CDR3 underwent first-round RT-PCR with the HTBI primer set. TCRdb fed the multiplex PCR reads into MiXCR, producing one record per CDR3 protein. The sample holds about 610,000 distinct CDR3 sequences, roughly 14% seen once. In the case of this clonotype: The antigen is not known.

Per the germline V gene, CDR1 is SGDLS and CDR2 is YYNGEE. V was clipped by 2 bases and J by 5 bases, with 7 bases between them. This CDR3 has 13 residues. Study-wide results and limits: Most thyroid clonotypes with frequency above 0.001 were detected in blood.

This chain links TRBV9 with TRBJ2-2; D gene ambiguous. The receptor comes from a middle-aged woman with Graves' ophthalmopathy. The sample consisted of blood. The CDR3 DNA reads as TGTGCCAGCAGCGTCACCTTAACCGGGGAGCTGTTTTTT. It translates to CASSVTLTGELFF.